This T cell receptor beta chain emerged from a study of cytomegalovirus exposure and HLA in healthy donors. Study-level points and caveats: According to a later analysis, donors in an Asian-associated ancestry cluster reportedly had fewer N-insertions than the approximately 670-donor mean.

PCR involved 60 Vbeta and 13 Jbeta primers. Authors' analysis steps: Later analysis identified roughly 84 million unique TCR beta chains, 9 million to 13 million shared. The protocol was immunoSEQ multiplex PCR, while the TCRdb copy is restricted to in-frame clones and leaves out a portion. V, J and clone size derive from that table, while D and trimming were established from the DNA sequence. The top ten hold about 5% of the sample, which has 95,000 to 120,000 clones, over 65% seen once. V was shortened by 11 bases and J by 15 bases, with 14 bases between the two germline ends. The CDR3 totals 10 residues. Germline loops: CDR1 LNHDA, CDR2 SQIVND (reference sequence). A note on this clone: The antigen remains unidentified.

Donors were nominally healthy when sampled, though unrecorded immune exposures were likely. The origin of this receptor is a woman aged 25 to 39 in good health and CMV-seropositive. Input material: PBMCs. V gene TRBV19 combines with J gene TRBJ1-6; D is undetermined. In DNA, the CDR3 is TGTGCCGCCGGCGGTGGTGGCCTCCACTTT. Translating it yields CAAGGGGLHF.